Presented here are 20 T cell receptor beta chains from one specimen sequenced in a study of T cell changes during pregnancy in multiple sclerosis. Profiling relied on immunoSEQ multiplex PCR, and the TCRdb table lists in-frame clones only, not all of them. The sample comprises about 39,000 clones, almost 95% of which are singletons, and 0.3% to 0.4% rests with the top ten. The sequencing used CD4+ T cells from peripheral blood mononuclear cells, collected after pregnancy. These receptors were collected from a female donor with multiple sclerosis, enrolled in a pregnancy study.

The V and J genes are TRBV30 and TRBJ1-3; 10 bases match TRBD1. The CDR3 consists of 15 residues. Germline values: CDR1 GTSNPN, CDR2 SVGIG (reference sequence). The J segment lost 0 bases and the V segment lost 5 bases, leaving 4 bases of the junction unmatched. This chain's CDR3 is CAWGTGANSGNTIYF. CDR3 DNA: TGTGCCTGGGGGACAGGGGCTAACTCTGGAAACACCATATATTTT.

The gene calls are TRBV4-1 and TRBJ2-2; perhaps TRBD2 as D (5 bases). Germline CDR1 is MGHRA and CDR2 is YSYEKL. Between the trimmed V and J ends, which lost 1 base and 1 base, there was a span of 10 bases. This CDR3 region has 16 residues. The CDR3 loop reads CASSQVGSVNTGELFF. The CDR3 DNA is TGCGCCAGCAGCCAAGTGGGTAGCGTGAACACCGGGGAGCTGTTTTTT.

This chain links TRBV19 with TRBJ1-4; D may be TRBD1 (6 bases). The CDR3 has 14 amino acids. Trimming took off 1 base at V and 7 bases at J, with 10 bases between the two ends. Germline assignment: CDR1 LNHDA and CDR2 SQIVND (reference sequence). The CDR3, as DNA: TGTGCCAGTAGTATAGGGGGGGGCCGTGAAAAACTGTTTTTT. This codes for CASSIGGGREKLFF.

J is TRBJ1-1 and V is TRBV5-5, with 9 bases matching TRBD1. V shed 2 bases and J 8 bases; nucleotides not matched to a gene: 7. The CDR3 sequence is 14 residues long. The V gene's germline CDR1 is SGHKS and CDR2 YYEKEE (reference sequence). The CDR3 sequence is CASSFRTGGTEAFF. The CDR3, as DNA: TGTGCCAGCAGCTTCCGAACAGGGGGCACGGAAGCTTTCTTT.

V gene TRBV21-1 combines with J gene TRBJ1-1. TRBV21-1 is shown as a pseudogene. This CDR3 is built from 13 residues. For the CDR3, the DNA is TGTGCCAGCAGCAAAAGGGACTGCACTGAAGCTTTCTTT. This codes for CASSKRDCTEAFF.

The sample holds one count of this clone. This chain uses TRBV2 with TRBJ2-3, with 7 nucleotides matching TRBD1. The CDR3 consists of 14 residues. Looked up from germline, CDR1 is SNHLY and CDR2 is FYNNEI. V shed 6 bases and J 0 bases; nucleotides not matched to a gene: 3. CDR3 sequence: CASRGDRSTDTQYF. The CDR3 region has the DNA TGTGCCAGCAGGGGGGACAGAAGCACAGATACGCAGTATTTT. Using reference TRBV2 and TRBJ2-3 for the parts outside the CDR3, the full variable domain is EPEVTQTPSHQVTQMGQEVILRCVPISNHLYFYWYRQILGQKVEFLVSFYNNEISEKSEIFDDQFSVERPDGSNFTLKIRSTKLEDSAMYFCASRGDRSTDTQYFGPGTRLTVL.

In this sample, this clone turned up once. This rearrangement joins TRBV7-6 to TRBJ2-5, with D tentatively TRBD2 (6 bases). CDR3 size: 17 residues. CDR1 is SGHVS, CDR2 FNYEAQ, per germline. Deletions cut 2 bases from V and 6 bases from J, with 22 bases between. The CDR3 protein is CASSLSLGGAMAKTQYF. The CDR3, as DNA: TGTGCCAGCAGCTTATCTCTCGGGGGAGCCATGGCAAAGACCCAGTACTTC. The whole variable domain, filled in from reference TRBV7-6 and TRBJ2-5, reads GAGVSQSPRYKVTKRGQDVALRCDPISGHVSLYWYRQALGQGPEFLTYFNYEAQQDKSGLPNDRFSAERPEGSISTLTIQRTEQRDSAMYRCASSLSLGGAMAKTQYFGPGTRLLVL.

The rearrangement links TRBV11-3 to TRBJ1-1; D not resolved. V lost 5 bases, J lost 7 bases, and 14 bases lay in between. Per the germline V gene, CDR1 is SGHNT and CDR2 is YENEEA. The length of the CDR3 is 13 residues. CDR3 bases: TGTGCCAGCAGCGGCAGCGGATCGGATGAAGCTTTCTTT. Translated: CASSGSGSDEAFF.

V is TRBV11-2 and J is TRBJ1-2; TRBD1 aligns across 7 bases. Germline trimming cut 5 bases from V and 4 bases from J; bases unmatched to any gene: 10. CDR3 size: 15 residues. Germline-derived CDR1 and CDR2 are SGHAT and FQNNGV. The CDR3 spells CASSPNGGQIYGYTF. DNA for the CDR3: TGTGCCAGCAGCCCAAACGGGGGACAGATCTATGGCTACACCTTC.

The chain employs TRBV7-3 and TRBJ2-2, with D unclear. CDR1 and CDR2 (germline): SGHTA, FQGTGA. The CDR3 has 15 residues. Between the trimmed V and J ends, which lost 3 bases and 4 bases, there was a span of 12 bases. The CDR3 loop reads CASSFARSGTGELFF. CDR3 coding DNA: TGTGCCAGCAGCTTTGCGAGGTCGGGCACCGGGGAGCTGTTTTTT.

The V call is TRBV5-1, the J call TRBJ2-5; maybe TRBD1 (5 bases). The V end lost 4 bases, the J end lost 0 bases, and 16 bases lay between the germline ends. The CDR3 sequence is 16 residues long. Germline assignment: CDR1 SGHRS and CDR2 YFSETQ. DNA for the CDR3: TGCGCCAGCAGCCTACTCCAGGGTTCCGACCAAGAGACCCAGTACTTC. Translated, it gives CASSLLQGSDQETQYF.

This chain joins TRBV6-1 and TRBJ2-1; a possible D gene is TRBD1 (5 bases). There are 15 residues in the CDR3. Germline assignment: CDR1 MNHNS and CDR2 SASEGT. Trimming cost V 2 bases and J 2 bases, with 10 bases left between them. CDR3 nucleotides: TGTGCCAGCAGTGAAACAGGTGGGACCTACAATGAGCAGTTCTTC. As protein: CASSETGGTYNEQFF.

V usage is TRBV19 and J usage is TRBJ2-2; D not resolved. The CDR3 consists of 15 residues. Trimming cost V 1 base and J 1 base, with 7 bases left between them. Germline assignment: CDR1 LNHDA and CDR2 SQIVND (reference sequence). The CDR3 spells CASSIVAKNTGELFF. CDR3 DNA: TGTGCCAGTAGTATAGTAGCTAAGAACACCGGGGAGCTGTTTTTT.

This clone was detected only once. The chain joins TRBV4-2 to TRBJ2-1; a possible D gene is TRBD2 (6 bases). Germline V CDR1 and CDR2: LGHNA, YNFKEQ. The CDR3 runs 16 residues. Trimming took 0 bases from V and 4 from J, leaving 13 bases between them. DNA of the CDR3: TGTGCCAGCAGCCAAGATCTTGGGGGGTCTTACAATGAGCAGTTCTTC. Its protein product is CASSQDLGGSYNEQFF.

As DNA, the CDR3 is TGTGCCAGCAGCTTGGCGGGTCAGGGTAATGAAAAACTGTTTTTT. It specifies CASSLAGQGNEKLFF. This chain connects TRBV5-6 to TRBJ1-4, with a weak D call TRBD1 (5 bases). CDR3 length: 15 residues. V was pared by 0 bases and J by 4 bases, with 10 bases between. In germline, CDR1 is SGHDT, CDR2 YYEEEE.

This sequence joins TRBV6-5 and TRBJ1-6, with 9 positions matching TRBD1. Looked up from germline, CDR1 is MNHEY and CDR2 is SVGAGI. V shed 3 bases, J shed 4 bases, and the junction held 4 bases outside the gene matches. The CDR3 runs 16 residues. The CDR3 DNA reads as TGTGCCAGCAGTTATGGACAGGGGAAGTATAATTCACCCCTCCACTTT. It encodes CASSYGQGKYNSPLHF.

V gene TRBV5-1 combines with J gene TRBJ1-1, with D unclear. V was pared by 0 bases and J by 1 base, with 13 bases between. The CDR3 covers 16 residues. Germline CDR1 reads SGHRS; CDR2 reads YFSETQ. The CDR3 DNA follows: TGCGCCAGCAGCTTGGAGGTTGGCCGGAGGAACACTGAAGCTTTCTTT. Amino acid sequence: CASSLEVGRRNTEAFF.

The rearrangement uses TRBV29-1 and TRBJ2-7, with TRBD1 identical over 10 bases. The CDR3 consists of 14 residues. V dropped 4 bases and J dropped 2; count of bases not matched to a gene: 5. Germline CDR1 SQVTM, CDR2 ANQGSEA. DNA for the CDR3: TGCAGCGTTGTTTCGGGACAGGGGACCTACGAGCAGTACTTC. Its translation: CSVVSGQGTYEQYF.

The rearrangement uses TRBV5-6 and TRBJ2-7; a possible D gene is TRBD2 (6 bases). V lost 0 bases, J lost 4 bases, and 8 bases lay in between. The CDR3 totals 13 residues. Germline values: CDR1 SGHDT, CDR2 YYEEEE. In DNA, the CDR3 is TGTGCCAGCAGCTTGGGTGGGGGGTACGAGCAGTACTTC. Amino acids: CASSLGGGYEQYF.

The chain employs TRBV10-1 and TRBJ2-7; D not resolved. The CDR3 spans 13 residues. The germline CDR1 and CDR2 sequences are WNHNN and SYGVQD (reference sequence). Trimming shortened V by 4 bases and J by 0 bases, and 7 bases separated the two germline ends. The CDR3 bases are TGCGCCAGCAGTGTAGCCGACTCCTACGAGCAGTACTTC. This encodes CASSVADSYEQYF.